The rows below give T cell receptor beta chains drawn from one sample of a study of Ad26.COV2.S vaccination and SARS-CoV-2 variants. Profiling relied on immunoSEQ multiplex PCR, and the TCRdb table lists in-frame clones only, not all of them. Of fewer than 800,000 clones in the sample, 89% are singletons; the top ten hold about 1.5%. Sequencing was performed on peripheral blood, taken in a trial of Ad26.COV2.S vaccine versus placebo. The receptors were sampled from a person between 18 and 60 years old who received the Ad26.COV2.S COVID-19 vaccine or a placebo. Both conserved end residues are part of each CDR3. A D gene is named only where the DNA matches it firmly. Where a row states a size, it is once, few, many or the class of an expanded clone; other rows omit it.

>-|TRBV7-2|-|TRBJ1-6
CASTLVGEGISPLHF
TGTGCCAGCACCCTCGTTGGAGAGGGGATTTCACCCCTCCACTTT
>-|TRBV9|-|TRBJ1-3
CASSATGTGGNTIYF
TGTGCCAGCAGCGCGACAGGTACTGGTGGAAACACCATATATTTT
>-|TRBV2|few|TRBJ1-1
CASSGEGRTEAFF
TGTGCCAGCAGTGGGGAGGGCCGCACTGAAGCTTTCTTT
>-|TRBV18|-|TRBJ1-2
CASSPLILQGYLGYTF
TGTGCCAGCTCACCATTGATCTTGCAGGGTTATTTAGGCTACACCTTC
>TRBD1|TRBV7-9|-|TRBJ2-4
CASSSRDRGSQYF
TGTGCCAGCAGCTCGCGGGACAGGGGTTCGCAGTACTTC
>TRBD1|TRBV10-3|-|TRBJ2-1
CAITSPGQGGNEQFF
TGTGCCATCACATCACCGGGACAGGGGGGCAATGAGCAGTTCTTC
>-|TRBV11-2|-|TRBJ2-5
CASSRALETQYF
TGTGCCAGCAGTCGGGCCCTAGAGACCCAGTACTTC
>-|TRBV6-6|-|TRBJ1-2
CASSPITGFYGYTF
TGTGCCAGCAGCCCCATCACAGGCTTCTATGGCTACACCTTC
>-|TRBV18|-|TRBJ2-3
CASSLTGDTQYF
TGTGCCAGCTCACTAACAGGGGATACGCAGTATTTT
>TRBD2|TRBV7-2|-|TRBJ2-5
CASSLSGGIETQYF
TGTGCCAGCAGCTTAAGCGGGGGCATAGAGACCCAGTACTTC
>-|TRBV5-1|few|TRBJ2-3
CASSWDLGADTQYF
TGCGCCAGCAGCTGGGACTTGGGAGCGGATACGCAGTATTTT
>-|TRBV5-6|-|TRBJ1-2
CASSLNSAGWSYGYTF
TGTGCCAGCAGCTTGAACAGCGCGGGGTGGAGCTATGGCTACACCTTC
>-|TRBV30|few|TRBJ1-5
CAWSGAVSNQPQHF
TGTGCCTGGAGTGGGGCAGTTAGCAATCAGCCCCAGCATTTT